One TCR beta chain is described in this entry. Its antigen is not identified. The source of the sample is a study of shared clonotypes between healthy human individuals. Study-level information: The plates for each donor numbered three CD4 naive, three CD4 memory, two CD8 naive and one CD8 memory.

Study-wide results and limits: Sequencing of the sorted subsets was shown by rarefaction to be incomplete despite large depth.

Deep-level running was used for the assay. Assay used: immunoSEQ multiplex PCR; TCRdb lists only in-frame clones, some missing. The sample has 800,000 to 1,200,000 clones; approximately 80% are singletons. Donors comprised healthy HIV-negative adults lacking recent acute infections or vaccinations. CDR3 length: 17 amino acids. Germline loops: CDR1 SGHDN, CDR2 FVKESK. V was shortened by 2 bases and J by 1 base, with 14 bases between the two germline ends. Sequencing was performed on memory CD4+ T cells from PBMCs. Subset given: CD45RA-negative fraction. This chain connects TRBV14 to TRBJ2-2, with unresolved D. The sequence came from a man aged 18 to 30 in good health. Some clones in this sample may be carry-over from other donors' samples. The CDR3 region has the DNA TGTGCCAGCAGCCAATTCTTGGGTCTGGGGAACACCGGGGAGCTGTTTTTT. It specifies CASSQFLGLGNTGELFF.